This T cell receptor beta chain was recorded in a study of early T cells in non-severe SARS-CoV-2 infection. Germline CDR1 and CDR2: KGHDR and SFDVKD. The CDR3 has 16 amino acids. Germline trimming cut 7 bases from V and 5 bases from J; bases unmatched to any gene: 12. MiXCR, applied by TCRdb to the 5' RACE reads, yields one record per CDR3 protein. The sample lists more than 65,000 distinct CDR3 sequences; 9.5% to 15% were seen once. Sequencing input: whole blood. This sequence originates from an adult who was a healthcare worker with PCR-confirmed SARS-CoV-2 infection or an uninfected control (not recorded which). The chain recombines TRBV24-1 with TRBJ2-2; 7 positions agree with TRBD2. CDR3 coding DNA: TGTGCCACCAGCACTACTATGGGGGGGTTGACCGGGGAGCTGTTTTTT. Translating it yields CATSTTMGGLTGELFF.